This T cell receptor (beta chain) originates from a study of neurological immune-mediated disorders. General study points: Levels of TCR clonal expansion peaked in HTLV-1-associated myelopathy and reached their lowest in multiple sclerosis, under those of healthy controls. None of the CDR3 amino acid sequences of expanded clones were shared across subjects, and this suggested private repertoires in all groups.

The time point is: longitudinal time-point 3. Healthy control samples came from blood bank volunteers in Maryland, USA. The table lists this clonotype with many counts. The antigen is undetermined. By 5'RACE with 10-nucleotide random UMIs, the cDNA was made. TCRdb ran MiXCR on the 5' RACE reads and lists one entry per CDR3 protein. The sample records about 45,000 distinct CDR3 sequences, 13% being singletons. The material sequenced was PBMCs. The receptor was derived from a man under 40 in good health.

The CDR3 sequence: CASSRRLAGTYNEQFF. CDR3 DNA: TGTGCCAGCAGTCGACGACTAGCGGGGACCTACAATGAGCAGTTCTTC. The V call is TRBV12-3 or TRBV12-4, the J call TRBJ2-1; 11 bases are shared with TRBD2. V lost 5 bases and J lost 2; bases outside the gene matches: 5. This CDR3 spans 16 amino acids.